The rows below give T cell receptor beta chains drawn from one sample of a study of cytomegalovirus exposure and HLA in healthy donors. Measured with immunoSEQ multiplex PCR; TCRdb has only the in-frame clones, and not every one. The sample holds 73,000 or so clones, about 69% seen once. Source material: PBMCs. Source of these receptors: a woman in her 40s in good health and CMV-seropositive. CDR3s include the opening cysteine and the closing phenylalanine or tryptophan. D genes are given only for firm matches. Clone size, where shown, is once, few, many, or a class for clones that have expanded.

D: NA; V: TRBV6-1; J: TRBJ2-7; size: NA; CDR3: CASSEAQMVPYEQYF; DNA: TGTGCCAGCAGTGAAGCCCAGATGGTGCCCTACGAGCAGTACTTC
D: NA; V: TRBV5-6; J: TRBJ2-3; size: NA; CDR3: CASSLASTSADTQYF; DNA: TGTGCCAGCAGCTTGGCCAGTACTAGTGCGGATACGCAGTATTTT
D: TRBD1; V: TRBV7-9; J: TRBJ2-5; size: NA; CDR3: CASSSDRGKFQGKTQYF; DNA: TGTGCCAGCAGCTCGGACAGGGGGAAGTTTCAAGGAAAGACCCAGTACTTC
D: TRBD1; V: TRBV5-1; J: TRBJ2-1; size: NA; CDR3: CASSQYSRGQDEQFF; DNA: TGCGCCAGCAGCCAATATTCCAGGGGGCAGGATGAGCAGTTCTTC
D: NA; V: TRBV10-2; J: TRBJ1-2; size: NA; CDR3: CASSPTGGANYGYTF; DNA: TGCGCCAGCAGTCCCACGGGGGGAGCTAACTATGGCTACACCTTC
D: NA; V: TRBV10-3; J: TRBJ1-1; size: NA; CDR3: CAMKPNQQGSASGAFF; DNA: TGTGCCATGAAACCTAACCAACAGGGCTCTGCTAGCGGGGCTTTCTTT
D: NA; V: TRBV7-8; J: TRBJ1-6; size: NA; CDR3: CASSRGSYNSPLHF; DNA: TGTGCCAGCTCGCGGGGCTCCTATAATTCACCCCTCCACTTT
D: NA; V: TRBV6-1; J: TRBJ2-7; size: NA; CDR3: CASRQIPYEQYF; DNA: TGTGCCAGCCGACAGATACCTTACGAGCAGTACTTC
D: NA; V: TRBV28; J: TRBJ1-1; size: once; CDR3: CASRGSGWNTEAFF; DNA: TGTGCCAGCAGGGGGTCAGGGTGGAACACTGAAGCTTTCTTT
D: TRBD2; V: TRBV15; J: TRBJ2-3; size: NA; CDR3: CATSRELAGGPSTDTQYF; DNA: TGTGCCACCAGCAGAGAACTAGCGGGGGGGCCGAGCACAGATACGCAGTATTTT
D: TRBD1; V: TRBV28; J: TRBJ1-2; size: NA; CDR3: CASSETGTGYGYTF; DNA: TGTGCCAGCAGTGAAACCGGGACAGGGTATGGCTACACCTTC
D: NA; V: TRBV20-1; J: TRBJ2-1; size: NA; CDR3: CSASVLNEQFF; DNA: TGCAGTGCTAGCGTTCTGAATGAGCAGTTCTTC
D: NA; V: TRBV7-2; J: TRBJ2-7; size: NA; CDR3: CASSLGLEIYEQYF; DNA: TGTGCCAGCAGCTTGGGGCTAGAAATATACGAGCAGTACTTC
D: TRBD1; V: TRBV18; J: TRBJ2-7; size: NA; CDR3: CASSPPTGTGGYEQYF; DNA: TGTGCCAGCTCACCACCTACCGGGACAGGGGGCTACGAGCAGTACTTC
D: TRBD1; V: TRBV18; J: TRBJ1-5; size: NA; CDR3: CASSPPAGTGNYQPQHF; DNA: TGTGCCAGCTCACCACCGGCCGGGACAGGGAACTATCAGCCCCAGCATTTT
D: NA; V: TRBV27; J: TRBJ1-2; size: few; CDR3: CASSSGHNYGYTF; DNA: TGTGCCAGCAGTTCAGGACACAACTATGGCTACACCTTC
D: TRBD2; V: TRBV6-1; J: TRBJ2-7; size: NA; CDR3: CASNPGGTSYEQYF; DNA: TGTGCCAGCAATCCGGGGGGAACCTCCTACGAGCAGTACTTC
D: NA; V: TRBV19; J: TRBJ1-4; size: NA; CDR3: CASSNYGQLGKLFF; DNA: TGTGCCAGTAGTAACTACGGACAGCTGGGGAAACTGTTTTTT
D: TRBD2; V: TRBV4-2; J: TRBJ2-1; size: NA; CDR3: CASSQVSGRGSEQFF; DNA: TGTGCCAGCAGCCAAGTCAGCGGGAGGGGGAGTGAGCAGTTCTTC
D: NA; V: TRBV27; J: TRBJ1-5; size: NA; CDR3: CASSSGLGNQPQHF; DNA: TGTGCCAGCAGTTCAGGGTTGGGGAATCAGCCCCAGCATTTT
D: NA; V: TRBV5-6; J: TRBJ1-2; size: NA; CDR3: CASGGSRTGYTF; DNA: TGTGCCAGCGGGGGGTCTAGAACTGGCTACACCTTC
D: NA; V: TRBV4-3; J: TRBJ2-5; size: NA; CDR3: CASSQEAGTGETQYF; DNA: TGCGCCAGCAGCCAAGAGGCGGGGACGGGAGAGACCCAGTACTTC
D: NA; V: TRBV7-9; J: TRBJ1-2; size: NA; CDR3: CASSLGQVDYGYTF; DNA: TGTGCCAGCAGCTTAGGGCAAGTGGACTATGGCTACACCTTC
D: TRBD2; V: TRBV9; J: TRBJ2-3; size: NA; CDR3: CASSALMTSGMSDTQYF; DNA: TGTGCCAGCAGCGCCCTCATGACTAGCGGGATGTCAGATACGCAGTATTTT
D: TRBD1; V: TRBV9; J: TRBJ2-6; size: NA; CDR3: CASSGSGQGGVNSGANVLTF; DNA: TGTGCCAGCAGCGGTAGTGGACAGGGGGGCGTAAACTCTGGGGCCAACGTCCTGACTTTC
D: NA; V: TRBV5-8; J: TRBJ2-3; size: NA; CDR3: CASSLGAGLTDTQYF; DNA: TGTGCCAGCAGCTTGGGAGCGGGCCTCACAGATACGCAGTATTTT
D: NA; V: TRBV4-2; J: TRBJ1-4; size: NA; CDR3: CASLSGGNEKLFF; DNA: TGTGCCAGCCTTTCGGGTGGGAATGAAAAACTGTTTTTT
D: NA; V: TRBV27; J: TRBJ1-4; size: NA; CDR3: CASSRKTASNEKLFF; DNA: TGTGCCAGCAGTCGAAAGACAGCGAGTAATGAAAAACTGTTTTTT
D: NA; V: TRBV7-9; J: TRBJ1-3; size: NA; CDR3: CASSTNAGNTIYF; DNA: TGTGCCAGCAGCACAAACGCCGGGAACACCATATATTTT
D: NA; V: TRBV7-2; J: TRBJ1-2; size: NA; CDR3: CASSLEGGGGYGYTF; DNA: TGTGCCAGCAGCTTAGAGGGAGGGGGGGGCTATGGCTACACCTTC
D: TRBD1; V: TRBV15; J: TRBJ2-5; size: once; CDR3: CATSTTGGAETQYF; DNA: TGTGCCACCAGCACGACAGGGGGCGCAGAGACCCAGTACTTC